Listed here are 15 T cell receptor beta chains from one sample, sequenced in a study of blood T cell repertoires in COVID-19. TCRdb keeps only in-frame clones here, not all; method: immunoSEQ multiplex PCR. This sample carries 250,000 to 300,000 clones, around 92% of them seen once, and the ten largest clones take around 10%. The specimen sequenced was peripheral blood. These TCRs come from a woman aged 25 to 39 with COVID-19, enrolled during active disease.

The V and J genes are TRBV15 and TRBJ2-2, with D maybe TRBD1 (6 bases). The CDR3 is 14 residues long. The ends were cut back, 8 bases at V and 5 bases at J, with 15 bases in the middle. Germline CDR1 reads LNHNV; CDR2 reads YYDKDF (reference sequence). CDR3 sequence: CATQGKGETGELFF. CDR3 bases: TGTGCCACCCAAGGGAAGGGGGAGACCGGGGAGCTGTTTTTT.

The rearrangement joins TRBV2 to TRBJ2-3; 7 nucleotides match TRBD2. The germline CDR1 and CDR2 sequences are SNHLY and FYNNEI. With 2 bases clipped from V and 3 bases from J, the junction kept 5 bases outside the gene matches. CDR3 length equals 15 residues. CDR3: CASSERQRGTDTQYF. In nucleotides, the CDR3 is TGTGCCAGCAGTGAAAGGCAGCGGGGAACAGATACGCAGTATTTT.

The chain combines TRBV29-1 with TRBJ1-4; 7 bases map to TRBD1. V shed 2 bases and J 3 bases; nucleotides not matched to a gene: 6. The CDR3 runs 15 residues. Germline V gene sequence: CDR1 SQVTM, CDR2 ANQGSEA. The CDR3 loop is CSVEWRRGANEKLFF. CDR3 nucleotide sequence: TGCAGCGTTGAATGGCGCAGGGGGGCTAATGAAAAACTGTTTTTT.

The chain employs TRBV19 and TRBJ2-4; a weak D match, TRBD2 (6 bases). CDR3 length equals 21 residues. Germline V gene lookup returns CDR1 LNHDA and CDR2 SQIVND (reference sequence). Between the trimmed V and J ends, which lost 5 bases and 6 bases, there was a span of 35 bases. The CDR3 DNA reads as TGTGCCAGTAGTGCCAGTGGCGGGGCCTATCTCCACCCCATTTTTGGAAACATTCAGTACTTC. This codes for CASSASGGAYLHPIFGNIQYF.

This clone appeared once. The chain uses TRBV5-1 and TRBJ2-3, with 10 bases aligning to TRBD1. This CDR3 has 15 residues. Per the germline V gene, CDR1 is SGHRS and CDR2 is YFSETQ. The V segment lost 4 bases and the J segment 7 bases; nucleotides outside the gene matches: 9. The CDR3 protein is CASSPTGGLKHTQYF. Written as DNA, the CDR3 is TGCGCCAGCAGCCCGACAGGGGGCTTAAAACATACGCAGTATTTT.

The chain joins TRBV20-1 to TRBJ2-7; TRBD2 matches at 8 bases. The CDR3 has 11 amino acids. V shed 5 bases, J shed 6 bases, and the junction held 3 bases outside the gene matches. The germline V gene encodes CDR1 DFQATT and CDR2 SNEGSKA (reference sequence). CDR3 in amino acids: CSAGSGGEQYF. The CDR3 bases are TGCAGTGCTGGGAGCGGGGGCGAGCAGTACTTC.

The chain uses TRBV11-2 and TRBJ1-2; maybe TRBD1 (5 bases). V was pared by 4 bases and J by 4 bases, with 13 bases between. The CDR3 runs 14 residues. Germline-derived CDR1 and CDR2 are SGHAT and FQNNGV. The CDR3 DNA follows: TGTGCCAGCAGCTCCCAGCAGGGAATCTATGGCTACACCTTC. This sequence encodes CASSSQQGIYGYTF.

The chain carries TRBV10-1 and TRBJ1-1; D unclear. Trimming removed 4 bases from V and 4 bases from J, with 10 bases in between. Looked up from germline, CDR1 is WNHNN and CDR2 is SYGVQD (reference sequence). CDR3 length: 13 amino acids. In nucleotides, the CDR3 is TGCGCCAGCAGTGGCGGGGAAGTCACTGAAGCTTTCTTT. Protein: CASSGGEVTEAFF.

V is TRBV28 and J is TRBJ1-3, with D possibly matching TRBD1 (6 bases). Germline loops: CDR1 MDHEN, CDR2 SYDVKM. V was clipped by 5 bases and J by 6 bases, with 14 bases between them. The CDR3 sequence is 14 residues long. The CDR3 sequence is CASSRRGIENTIYF. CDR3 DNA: TGTGCCAGCAGTCGCAGGGGTATTGAAAACACCATATATTTT.

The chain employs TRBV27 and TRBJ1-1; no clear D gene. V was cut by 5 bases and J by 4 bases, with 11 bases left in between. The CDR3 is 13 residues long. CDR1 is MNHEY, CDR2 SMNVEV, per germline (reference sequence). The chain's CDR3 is CASSPSGVTEAFF. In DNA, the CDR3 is TGTGCCAGCAGTCCAAGCGGGGTCACTGAAGCTTTCTTT.

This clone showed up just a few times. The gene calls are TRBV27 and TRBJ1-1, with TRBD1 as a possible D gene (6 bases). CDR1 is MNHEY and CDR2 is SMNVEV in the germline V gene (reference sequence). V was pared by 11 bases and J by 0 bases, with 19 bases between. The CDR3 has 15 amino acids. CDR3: CAVGKQGSMNTEAFF. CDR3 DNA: TGTGCCGTCGGGAAACAGGGAAGCATGAACACTGAAGCTTTCTTT.

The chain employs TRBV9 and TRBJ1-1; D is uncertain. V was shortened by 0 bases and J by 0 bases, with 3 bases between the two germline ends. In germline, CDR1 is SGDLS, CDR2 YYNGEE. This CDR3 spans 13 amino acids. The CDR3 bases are TGTGCCAGCAGCGTAGCCTTGAACACTGAAGCTTTCTTT. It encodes CASSVALNTEAFF.

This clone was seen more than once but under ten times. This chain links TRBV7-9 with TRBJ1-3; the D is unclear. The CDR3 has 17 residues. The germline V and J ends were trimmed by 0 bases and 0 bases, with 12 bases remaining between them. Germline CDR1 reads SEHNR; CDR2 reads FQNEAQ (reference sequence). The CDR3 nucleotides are TGTGCCAGCAGCTTAGCCTTCGGCCGGAGCTCTGGAAACACCATATATTTT. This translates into CASSLAFGRSSGNTIYF.

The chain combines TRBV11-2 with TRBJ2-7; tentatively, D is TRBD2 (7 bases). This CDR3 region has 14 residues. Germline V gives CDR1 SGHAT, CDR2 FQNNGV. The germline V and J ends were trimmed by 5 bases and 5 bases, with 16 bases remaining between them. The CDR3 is CASSPLGGHHEQYF. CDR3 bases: TGTGCCAGCAGCCCCCTCGGGGGGCACCACGAGCAGTACTTC.

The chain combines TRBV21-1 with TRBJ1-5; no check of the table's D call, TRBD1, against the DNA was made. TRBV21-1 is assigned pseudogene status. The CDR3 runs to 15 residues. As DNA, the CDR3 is TGTGCCAGCAGCAAAGCCAGGGGAAGTAATCAGCCCCAGCATTTT. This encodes CASSKARGSNQPQHF.